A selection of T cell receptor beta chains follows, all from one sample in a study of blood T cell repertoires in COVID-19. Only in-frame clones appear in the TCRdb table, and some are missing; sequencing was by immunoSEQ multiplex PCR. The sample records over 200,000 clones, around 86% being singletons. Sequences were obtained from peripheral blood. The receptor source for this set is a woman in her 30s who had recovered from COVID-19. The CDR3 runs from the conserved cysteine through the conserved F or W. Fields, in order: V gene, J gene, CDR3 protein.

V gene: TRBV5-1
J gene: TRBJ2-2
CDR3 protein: CASKNRDTGELFF

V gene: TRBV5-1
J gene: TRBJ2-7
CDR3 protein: CASSSSQGASYEQYF

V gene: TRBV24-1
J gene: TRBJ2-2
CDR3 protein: CATSDNTGTGSAGELFF

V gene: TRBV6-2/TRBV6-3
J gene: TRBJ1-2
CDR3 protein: CASSSSRWGPRIYGYTF

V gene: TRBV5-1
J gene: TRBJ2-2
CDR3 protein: CASSSNTGELFF

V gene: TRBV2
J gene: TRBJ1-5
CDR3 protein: CASKRDSNQPQHF

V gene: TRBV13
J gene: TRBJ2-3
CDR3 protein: CASSLRRTKKIGLDTQYF

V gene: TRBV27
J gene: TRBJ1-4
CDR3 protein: CASSPLDTSAKLFF

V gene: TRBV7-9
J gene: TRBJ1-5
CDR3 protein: CASSTGTVNQPQHF

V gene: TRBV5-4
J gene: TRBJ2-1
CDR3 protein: CASSLVRGGLANEQFF

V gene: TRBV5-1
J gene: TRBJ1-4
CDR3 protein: CASSLTDEKLFF

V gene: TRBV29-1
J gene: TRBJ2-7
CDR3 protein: CSVIGQGNYEQYF

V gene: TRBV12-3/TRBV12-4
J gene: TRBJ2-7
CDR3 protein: CASSPTYEQYF

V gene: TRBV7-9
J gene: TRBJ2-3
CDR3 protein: CASSAMGGSTDTQYF

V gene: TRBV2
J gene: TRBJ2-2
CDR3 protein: CASRGERGDSNTGELFF

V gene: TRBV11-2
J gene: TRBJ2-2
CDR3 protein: CASSLTGAGTGELFF

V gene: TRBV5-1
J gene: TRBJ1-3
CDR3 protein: CASSSVGLAAGNTIYF

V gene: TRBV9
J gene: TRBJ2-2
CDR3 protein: CASSPRGGVNTGELFF

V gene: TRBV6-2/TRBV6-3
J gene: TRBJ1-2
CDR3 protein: CASSPPGSVYGYTF

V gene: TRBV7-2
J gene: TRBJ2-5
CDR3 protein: CASSLGWASGVQETQYF

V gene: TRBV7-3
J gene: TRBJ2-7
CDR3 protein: CASSLYGGDSYEQYF

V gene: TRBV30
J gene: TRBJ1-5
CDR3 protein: CASGGTSGQPQHF

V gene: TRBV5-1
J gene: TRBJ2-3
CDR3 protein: CASSFPGQGTDTQYF

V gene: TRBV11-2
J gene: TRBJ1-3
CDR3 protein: CASSVPLLQGSGNTIYF

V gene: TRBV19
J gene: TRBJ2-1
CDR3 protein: CASSIIPAGGYNEQFF

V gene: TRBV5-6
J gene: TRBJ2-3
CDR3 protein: CASSAVRGSDTQYF

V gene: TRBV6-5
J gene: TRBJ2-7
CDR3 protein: CASTVGDRGHEQYF

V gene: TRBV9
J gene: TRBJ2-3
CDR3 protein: CASQTGVSGTDTQYF

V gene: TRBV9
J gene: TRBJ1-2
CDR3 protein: CASTFNDRFNYGYTF